The rows below give T cell receptor beta chains drawn from one sample of a study of post-analysis software for immune sequencing data. One entry per CDR3 protein, called by TCRdb with MiXCR from the PCR reads. Of hundreds of thousands of distinct CDR3 sequences in the sample, about a third were seen once. Material for sequencing was blood. The origin of the receptors is a girl between 5 and 17 years old with multiple sclerosis. Both conserved end residues are part of each CDR3. A D gene is named only where the DNA matches it firmly. Size is stated for part of the rows, as once, few or many counts, or as a class when the clone is expanded.

clone_size d_call j_call cdr3_length v_call cdr3_aa cdr3_nt
NA TRBD1 TRBJ2-1 15 TRBV5-4 CASSLDIQTGNEQFF TGTGCCAGCAGCTTGGATATCCAGACAGGGAATGAGCAGTTCTTC
NA NA TRBJ1-1 14 TRBV7-2 CASSLVRSGTEAFF TGTGCCAGCAGCTTAGTTCGCAGCGGCACTGAAGCTTTCTTT
few TRBD1 TRBJ2-5 14 TRBV12-3/TRBV12-4 CASRYGQGGETQYF TGTGCCAGCAGATACGGACAGGGAGGAGAGACCCAGTACTTC
NA TRBD2 TRBJ2-1 15 TRBV7-2 CASSLLAGFVNEQFF TGTGCCAGCAGCCTCCTAGCGGGTTTTGTCAATGAGCAGTTCTTC
few NA TRBJ2-1 16 TRBV18 CASSPSGESSYNEQFF TGTGCCAGCTCCCCCTCCGGGGAGAGCTCCTACAATGAGCAGTTCTTC
NA TRBD2 TRBJ2-7 17 TRBV7-2 CASSLTGWERGYYEQYF TGTGCCAGCAGCTTAACGGGTTGGGAGCGGGGGTACTACGAGCAGTACTTC
NA TRBD2 TRBJ2-1 13 TRBV29-1 CSVRGVFDNEQFF TGCAGCGTTCGGGGGGTCTTCGACAATGAGCAGTTCTTC
many NA TRBJ2-7 15 TRBV12-3/TRBV12-4 CASSLGGSQSHEQYF TGTGCCAGCAGTTTAGGCGGCAGCCAATCCCACGAGCAGTACTTC
NA NA TRBJ2-1 13 TRBV20-1 CSATTSSYNEQFF TGCAGTGCCACAACGAGCTCCTACAATGAGCAGTTCTTC
NA NA TRBJ1-4 18 TRBV12-3/TRBV12-4 CASSLIRARTGDYEKLFF TGTGCCAGCAGTTTAATCCGTGCGAGAACCGGCGACTACGAAAAACTGTTTTTT
few TRBD1 TRBJ1-6 17 TRBV25-1 CASSDDRAGGYNSPLHF TGTGCCAGCAGTGATGATAGGGCAGGGGGTTATAATTCACCCCTCCACTTT
few NA TRBJ2-1 14 TRBV15 CATRRPESYNEQFF TGTGCCACCAGACGACCCGAATCCTACAATGAGCAGTTCTTC
NA TRBD1 TRBJ2-2 15 TRBV6-2/TRBV6-3 CASSRQGSNTGELFF TGTGCCAGCAGCCGACAGGGGTCGAACACCGGGGAGCTGTTTTTT
NA NA TRBJ2-7 14 TRBV5-1 CASSLGGSGYEQYF TGCGCCAGCAGCTTGGGTGGTAGCGGCTACGAGCAGTACTTC
few TRBD2 TRBJ2-5 15 TRBV20-1 CSARDPSGRQETQYF TGCAGTGCTAGAGACCCTAGCGGGAGACAAGAGACCCAGTACTTC
NA NA TRBJ1-4 12 TRBV6-5 CASSSIGEKLFF TGTGCCAGCAGTTCGATCGGTGAAAAACTGTTTTTT
many TRBD1 TRBJ1-2 12 TRBV10-3 CAISQGEYGYTF TGTGCCATCAGCCAGGGGGAGTATGGCTACACCTTC
few TRBD2 TRBJ2-7 17 TRBV27 CASSPLKRRGGSYEQYF TGTGCCAGCAGTCCTTTAAAAAGGCGGGGGGGTTCCTACGAGCAGTACTTC
few NA TRBJ2-3 14 TRBV5-1 CASSLEGSPDTQYF TGCGCCAGCAGCTTGGAGGGTTCGCCAGATACGCAGTATTTT
NA TRBD2 TRBJ2-7 15 TRBV9 CASSVGPAGSYEQYF TGTGCCAGCAGCGTAGGACCAGCGGGGAGCTACGAGCAGTACTTC
few TRBD2 TRBJ2-2 20 TRBV5-5 CASSLGLLWRGDLNTGELFF TGTGCCAGCAGCTTGGGCCTCCTTTGGCGGGGGGACCTGAACACCGGGGAGCTGTTTTTT
NA NA TRBJ2-7 12 TRBV29-1 CSVNRGQYEQYF TGCAGCGTCAATCGGGGCCAATACGAGCAGTACTTC
few NA TRBJ1-2 13 TRBV11-2 CASSLDRGWGYTF TGTGCCAGCAGCTTAGATAGGGGCTGGGGCTACACCTTC
NA TRBD1 TRBJ1-1 15 TRBV6-1 CASSGLTGGNTEAFF TGTGCCAGCAGTGGGCTTACAGGGGGGAACACTGAAGCTTTCTTT
few TRBD1 TRBJ2-1 13 TRBV7-7 CASSLLEGAEQFF TGTGCTAGCAGCCTCCTCGAGGGGGCTGAGCAGTTCTTC
NA NA TRBJ1-2 13 TRBV20-1 CSAPLRAFYGYTF TGCAGTGCTCCCCTCCGGGCCTTCTATGGCTACACCTTC
few NA TRBJ2-7 15 TRBV12-3/TRBV12-4 CASSSGAGASYEQYF TGTGCCAGCAGTTCTGGGGCGGGGGCCTCCTACGAGCAGTACTTC
NA TRBD1 TRBJ2-7 16 TRBV5-1 CASSFSETGVAYEQYF TGCGCCAGCAGCTTTTCCGAAACAGGGGTCGCCTACGAGCAGTACTTC
NA NA TRBJ2-1 13 TRBV7-8 CASRPGSPVEQFF TGTGCCAGCAGACCGGGGAGCCCCGTTGAGCAGTTCTTC
medium-sized NA TRBJ2-1 15 TRBV9 CASSTGGSWDNEQFF TGTGCCAGCAGCACCGGAGGGTCTTGGGACAATGAGCAGTTCTTC
NA NA TRBJ1-2 13 TRBV12-3/TRBV12-4 CASSPRRAYGYTF TGTGCCAGCAGTCCCCGGAGAGCCTATGGCTACACCTTC
NA TRBD1 TRBJ1-1 16 TRBV11-2 CASSRLKTGRGTEAFF TGTGCCAGCAGCAGACTCAAGACAGGGCGGGGGACTGAAGCTTTCTTT
many TRBD1 TRBJ1-2 15 TRBV6-6 CASSPQGAGNYGYTF TGTGCCAGCAGTCCTCAGGGGGCTGGTAACTATGGCTACACCTTC
NA TRBD2 TRBJ2-5 16 TRBV29-1 CSVEGTSGGGSETQYF TGCAGCGTTGAAGGGACTAGCGGGGGGGGCTCCGAGACCCAGTACTTC
NA NA TRBJ1-2 13 TRBV7-2 CASSSGRGYGYTF TGTGCCAGCAGCTCGGGTAGGGGCTATGGCTACACCTTC
NA TRBD2 TRBJ2-5 13 TRBV2 CARLAGGTETQYF TGTGCCAGACTAGCGGGGGGCACAGAGACCCAGTACTTC
few NA TRBJ1-2 14 TRBV7-9 CASSLGAAGDGYTF TGTGCCAGCAGCTTAGGGGCCGCGGGCGATGGCTACACCTTC